The T cell receptor beta chain described here comes from a study of cytomegalovirus exposure and HLA in healthy donors. Germline CDR1 and CDR2: SGHAT and FQNNGV. The CDR3 has 15 amino acids. The germline V and J ends were trimmed by 3 bases and 0 bases, with 6 bases remaining between them. Researchers ran the PCR with 60 Vbeta and 13 Jbeta primers. TCRdb's copy holds only in-frame clones and misses some; the assay was immunoSEQ multiplex PCR. In the table there are under 150,000 clones, 70% to 85% of which are singletons. V usage is TRBV11-2 and J usage is TRBJ2-6; D is unresolved. Sequencing was carried out using PBMCs. The receptor's source is a male donor in good health and CMV-seronegative. DNA of the CDR3: TGTGCCAGCAGCTTCCAGTTCTCTGGGGCCAACGTCCTGACTTTC. Its translation: CASSFQFSGANVLTF. The full variable domain, its missing parts supplied by reference TRBV11-2 and TRBJ2-6, is EAGVAQSPRYKIIEKRQSVAFWCNPISGHATLYWYQQILGQGPKLLIQFQNNGVVDDSQLPKDRFSAERLKGVDSTLKIQPAKLEDSAVYLCASSFQFSGANVLTFGAGSRLTVL.